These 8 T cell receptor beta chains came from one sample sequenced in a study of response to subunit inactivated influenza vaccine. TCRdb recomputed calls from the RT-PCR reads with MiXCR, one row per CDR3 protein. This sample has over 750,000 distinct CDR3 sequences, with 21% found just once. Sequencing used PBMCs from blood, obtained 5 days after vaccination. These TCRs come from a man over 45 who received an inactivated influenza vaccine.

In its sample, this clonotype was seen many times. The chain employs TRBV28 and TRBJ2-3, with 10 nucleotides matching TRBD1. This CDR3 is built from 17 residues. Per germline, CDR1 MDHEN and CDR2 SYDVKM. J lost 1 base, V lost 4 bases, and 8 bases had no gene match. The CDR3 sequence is CASSYPRDRGRTDTQYF. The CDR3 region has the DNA TGTGCCAGCAGTTATCCCCGGGACAGGGGTCGCACAGATACGCAGTATTTT.

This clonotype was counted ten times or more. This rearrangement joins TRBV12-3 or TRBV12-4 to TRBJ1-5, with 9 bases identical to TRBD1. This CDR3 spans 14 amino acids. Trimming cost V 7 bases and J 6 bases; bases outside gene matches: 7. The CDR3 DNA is TGTGCCAGCACCCTCACAGGGGGCGGTCAGCCCCAGCATTTT. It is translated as CASTLTGGGQPQHF.

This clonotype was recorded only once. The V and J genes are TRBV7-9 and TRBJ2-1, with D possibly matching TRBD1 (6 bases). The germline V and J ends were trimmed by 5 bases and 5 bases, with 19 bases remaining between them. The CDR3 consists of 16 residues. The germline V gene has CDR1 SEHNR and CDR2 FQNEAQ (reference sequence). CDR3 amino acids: CASSPPGVARNNEQFF. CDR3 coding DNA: TGTGCCAGCAGCCCACCAGGGGTAGCGCGAAACAATGAGCAGTTCTTC.

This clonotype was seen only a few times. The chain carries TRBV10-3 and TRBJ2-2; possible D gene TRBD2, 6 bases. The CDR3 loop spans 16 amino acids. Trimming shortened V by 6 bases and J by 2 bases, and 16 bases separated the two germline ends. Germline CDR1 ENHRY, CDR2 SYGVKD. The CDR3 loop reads CAISFAPGLNTGELFF. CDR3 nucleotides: TGTGCCATCAGCTTCGCCCCGGGACTTAACACCGGGGAGCTGTTTTTT.

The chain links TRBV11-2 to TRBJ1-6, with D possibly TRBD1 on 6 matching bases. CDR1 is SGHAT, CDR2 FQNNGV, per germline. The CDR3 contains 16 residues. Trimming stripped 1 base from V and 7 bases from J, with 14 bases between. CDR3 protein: CASSLVGRGPNSPLHF. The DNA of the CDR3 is TGTGCCAGCAGCTTAGTGGGCAGGGGCCCCAATTCACCCCTCCACTTT.

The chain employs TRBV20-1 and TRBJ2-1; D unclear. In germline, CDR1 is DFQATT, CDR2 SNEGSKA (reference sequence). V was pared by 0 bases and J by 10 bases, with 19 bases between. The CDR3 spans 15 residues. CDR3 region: CSARDQGSPAPEQFF. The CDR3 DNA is TGCAGTGCTAGAGATCAAGGTTCTCCGGCACCCGAGCAGTTCTTC.

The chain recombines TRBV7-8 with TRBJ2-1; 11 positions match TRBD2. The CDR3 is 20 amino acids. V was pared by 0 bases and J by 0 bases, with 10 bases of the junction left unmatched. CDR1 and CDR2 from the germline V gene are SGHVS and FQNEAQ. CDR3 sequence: CASSLAQLAGVSSSYNEQFF. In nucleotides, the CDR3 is TGTGCCAGCAGCTTAGCGCAACTAGCGGGGGTCTCGAGCTCCTACAATGAGCAGTTCTTC.

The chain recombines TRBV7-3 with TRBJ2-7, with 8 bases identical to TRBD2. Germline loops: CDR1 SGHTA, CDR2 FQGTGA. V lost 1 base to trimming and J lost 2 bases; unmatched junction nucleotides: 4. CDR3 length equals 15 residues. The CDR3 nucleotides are TGTGCCAGCAGCTTAATGAGCGGGAGTACCTACGAGCAGTACTTC. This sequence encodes CASSLMSGSTYEQYF.